These 24 T cell receptor beta chains originate from one sample sequenced in a study of blood T cell repertoires in COVID-19. The table came from immunoSEQ multiplex PCR; TCRdb's copy has only in-frame clones and leaves some out. The sample gives about 300,000 clones, approximately 85% of which show up once; roughly 15% is in the top ten. The sequencing sample was made of peripheral blood. The receptors stem from a human donor in a cohort sampled during active COVID-19.

The rearrangement links TRBV6-5 to TRBJ2-3; D may be TRBD2 (5 bases). The V gene's germline CDR1 is MNHEY and CDR2 SVGAGI. This CDR3 region has 12 residues. V was clipped by 5 bases and J by 11 bases, with 14 bases between them. CDR3 amino acids: CASSPPGLLQYF. The DNA for the CDR3 is TGTGCCAGCAGTCCCCCCGGACTCTTGCAGTATTTT.

There are a few counts of this clone. This sequence joins TRBV30 and TRBJ1-4; D is possibly TRBD1 (5 bases). V shed 3 bases and J shed 8 bases, with 13 bases lying between them. CDR3 length: 13 amino acids. Germline V gene data show CDR1 as GTSNPN and CDR2 as SVGIG (reference sequence). The CDR3 loop is CAWRDNWYEKLFF. The DNA of the CDR3 is TGTGCCTGGAGGGACAACTGGTACGAAAAACTGTTTTTT.

J is TRBJ1-2 and V is TRBV12-3 or TRBV12-4; TRBD1 is a possible D gene (5 bases). V was pared by 3 bases and J by 6 bases, with 11 bases between. The CDR3 length is 13 residues. Written as DNA, the CDR3 is TGTGCCAGCAGTTTTGGGGGAGGAGATGGCTACACCTTC. Protein: CASSFGGGDGYTF.

The chain combines TRBV18 with TRBJ2-5; D is possibly TRBD2 (5 bases). CDR1 and CDR2 (germline): KGHSH, LQKENI. The ends were cut back, 0 bases at V and 4 bases at J, with 12 bases in the middle. The CDR3 runs to 15 residues. The CDR3 sequence: CASSPPRPGGETQYF. The CDR3 bases are TGTGCCAGCTCACCACCCCGGCCTGGAGGAGAGACCCAGTACTTC.

The gene calls are TRBV19 and TRBJ2-5; TRBD1 might be the D (5 bases). This CDR3 comprises 15 residues. Deletions cut 3 bases from V and 10 bases from J, with 21 bases between. The germline CDR1 and CDR2 sequences are LNHDA and SQIVND (reference sequence). The CDR3 sequence: CASSITASTPQGQYF. Here the CDR3 DNA reads TGTGCCAGTAGTATCACCGCCAGCACCCCCCAGGGCCAGTACTTC.

J is TRBJ2-3 and V is TRBV24-1, with a possible D match to TRBD1 (5 bases). The CDR3 runs to 17 residues. The germline V gene encodes CDR1 KGHDR and CDR2 SFDVKD. V lost 2 bases, J lost 4 bases, and 18 bases lay in between. CDR3 in amino acids: CATSDSPDKSRADTQYF. For the CDR3, the DNA is TGTGCCACCAGTGATTCTCCGGACAAGTCACGGGCAGATACGCAGTATTTT.

The V and J genes are TRBV3-1 (or the pseudogene TRBV3-2) and TRBJ2-1; D is perhaps TRBD2 (6 bases). CDR1 and CDR2 from the germline V gene are LGHDT and YNNKEL (reference sequence). Trimming removed 4 bases from V and 4 bases from J, with 11 bases in between. The CDR3 consists of 14 residues. Here the CDR3 reads CASSLRDGYNEQFF. The CDR3 bases are TGTGCCAGCAGCCTGCGGGACGGATACAATGAGCAGTTCTTC.

The chain links TRBV18 to TRBJ1-1, with D perhaps TRBD1 (5 bases). The CDR3 spans 14 residues. The V end lost 3 bases, the J end lost 5 bases, and 13 bases lay between the germline ends. Per the germline V gene, CDR1 is KGHSH and CDR2 is LQKENI. This chain's CDR3 is CASSPGGGGTEAFF. CDR3 DNA sequence: TGTGCCAGCTCACCGGGGGGGGGTGGAACTGAAGCTTTCTTT.

The chain carries TRBV19 and TRBJ2-7, with 7 bases lining up with TRBD2. V lost 3 bases, J lost 6 bases, and 11 bases stayed unmatched. This CDR3 is 15 amino acids long. Germline V gene sequence: CDR1 LNHDA, CDR2 SQIVND (reference sequence). Written as DNA, the CDR3 is TGTGCCAGTAGTATTGGGGGAGGGCCCGGGGTCGAGCAGTACTTC. This codes for CASSIGGGPGVEQYF. Filled out from reference TRBV19 and TRBJ2-7, the complete variable domain reads DGGITQSPKYLFRKEGQNVTLSCEQNLNHDAMYWYRQDPGQGLRLIYYSQIVNDFQKGDIAEGYSVSREKKESFPLTVTSAQKNPTAFYLCASSIGGGPGVEQYFGPGTRLTVT.

The V and J genes are TRBV2 and TRBJ2-1, with 8 bases lining up with TRBD2. CDR1 and CDR2 from the germline V gene are SNHLY and FYNNEI. The CDR3 is 15 amino acids. J was trimmed by 7 bases and V by 1 base; bases with no gene match: 6. CDR3 in DNA: TGTGCCAGCAGTGAAGTCCGGGAGGGCCCGAATGAGCAGTTCTTC. It specifies CASSEVREGPNEQFF. Full variable domain (rest looked up from reference TRBV2 and TRBJ2-1): EPEVTQTPSHQVTQMGQEVILRCVPISNHLYFYWYRQILGQKVEFLVSFYNNEISEKSEIFDDQFSVERPDGSNFTLKIRSTKLEDSAMYFCASSEVREGPNEQFFGPGTRLTVL.

The genes are TRBV6-5 and TRBJ2-5, with 11 positions matching TRBD1. This CDR3 has 11 amino acids. Germline CDR1 MNHEY, CDR2 SVGAGI. J lost 10 bases, V lost 11 bases, and 6 bases had no gene match. CDR3 nucleotides: TGTGCCGGGACAGGGGGATTTGGCCAGTACTTC. It yields the protein CAGTGGFGQYF.

The chain uses TRBV6-5 and TRBJ2-7; TRBD1 might be the D (5 bases). This CDR3 is 15 amino acids long. Germline V gene lookup returns CDR1 MNHEY and CDR2 SVGAGI. Trimming cost V 6 bases and J 3 bases, with 18 bases left between them. For the CDR3, the DNA is TGTGCCAGCAGGAATAGGGGCCGGACCGTCTACGAGCAGTACTTC. It is translated as CASRNRGRTVYEQYF.

The chain combines TRBV27 with TRBJ2-4; D not certain. The CDR3 covers 14 residues. V lost 0 bases and J 0 bases, leaving 3 bases between the germline ends. The germline V gene encodes CDR1 MNHEY and CDR2 SMNVEV (reference sequence). CDR3 DNA: TGTGCCAGCAGTTTATCGAGAGCCAAAAACATTCAGTACTTC. Translated, it gives CASSLSRAKNIQYF.

The chain has TRBV2 and TRBJ1-5; 8 bases are a match to TRBD1. The V gene's germline CDR1 is SNHLY and CDR2 FYNNEI. CDR3 length: 14 amino acids. V gave up 3 bases and J gave up 8 bases; unmatched junction bases: 6. This chain's CDR3 is CASSDRGLWKPQHF. The CDR3 region has the DNA TGTGCCAGCAGTGACAGGGGGCTGTGGAAGCCCCAGCATTTT.

The V call is TRBV7-2, the J call TRBJ2-3; weak D call: TRBD2 (5 bases). Per the germline V gene, CDR1 is SGHTA and CDR2 is FQGNSA. Trimming shortened V by 3 bases and J by 2 bases, and 9 bases separated the two germline ends. This CDR3 has 14 residues. The CDR3 DNA follows: TGTGCCAGCAGCTTCCAGCGGTTCACAGATACGCAGTATTTT. Encoded protein: CASSFQRFTDTQYF.

The rearrangement joins TRBV6-5 to TRBJ2-1; 7 bases align to TRBD1. This CDR3 has 15 amino acids. Per the germline V gene, CDR1 is MNHEY and CDR2 is SVGAGI. J lost 3 bases, V lost 7 bases, and 9 bases had no gene match. The CDR3 loop is CASMTRTGLYNEQFF. The CDR3, as DNA: TGTGCCAGCATGACTCGGACAGGACTCTACAATGAGCAGTTCTTC.

The chain is built from TRBV4-3 and TRBJ2-2; 9 nucleotides match TRBD2. The trim removed 1 base at V and 4 bases at J, leaving 4 bases unmatched. The CDR3 contains 16 residues. Germline CDR1 LGHNA, CDR2 YSLEER. CDR3 DNA: TGCGCCAGCAGCCAAGTTTTGCGGGAGGGCACCGGGGAGCTGTTTTTT. Translated, it gives CASSQVLREGTGELFF.

V is TRBV7-2 and J is TRBJ2-7, with TRBD1 identical over 8 bases. The germline gives CDR1 SGHTA, CDR2 FQGNSA. Trimming removed 1 base from V and 6 bases from J; junction bases left unmatched: 5. The CDR3 runs to 14 residues. CDR3 coding DNA: TGTGCCAGCAGCTTAGTCCCAGGGGGCGGCGAGCAGTACTTC. Its protein product is CASSLVPGGGEQYF. Filled out from reference TRBV7-2 and TRBJ2-7, the complete variable domain reads GAGVSQSPSNKVTEKGKDVELRCDPISGHTALYWYRQSLGQGLEFLIYFQGNSAPDKSGLPSDRFSAERTGGSVSTLTIQRTQQEDSAVYLCASSLVPGGGEQYFGPGTRLTVT.

The chain combines TRBV19 with TRBJ2-7; 8 bases map to TRBD2. The CDR3 covers 15 residues. V shed 5 bases and J 3 bases; nucleotides not matched to a gene: 9. From germline, CDR1 is LNHDA and CDR2 SQIVND (reference sequence). CDR3 sequence: CASSEVAGSDYEQYF. The CDR3 nucleotides read TGTGCCAGTAGTGAAGTAGCGGGATCCGACTACGAGCAGTACTTC.

V usage is TRBV6-1 and J usage is TRBJ2-7; 9 bases line up with TRBD2. The germline V gene encodes CDR1 MNHNS and CDR2 SASEGT. This CDR3 has 17 amino acids. V gave up 3 bases and J gave up 3 bases; unmatched junction bases: 12. In nucleotides, the CDR3 is TGTGCCAGCAGTGATCCGGTAACTAGCGGGCTGTTCTACGAGCAGTACTTC. Translated, it gives CASSDPVTSGLFYEQYF.

A few counts support this clone. The chain recombines TRBV19 with TRBJ1-1, with 8 bases that match TRBD1. CDR1 is LNHDA and CDR2 is SQIVND in the germline V gene (reference sequence). This CDR3 comprises 13 residues. The V gene end was trimmed by 5 bases and the J gene end by 4 bases; junction bases not matched to a gene: 3. The CDR3 spells CASSLGTGTEAFF. The CDR3 DNA reads TGTGCCAGTAGTCTCGGGACAGGCACTGAAGCTTTCTTT.

A single count supports this clone. The chain has TRBV20-1 and TRBJ1-2, with D hard to call. V lost 5 bases and J 6 bases, leaving 10 bases between the germline ends. The CDR3 extends over 11 amino acids. Germline CDR1 and CDR2: DFQATT and SNEGSKA (reference sequence). Here the CDR3 reads CSAQTGNGYTF. The CDR3 nucleotides are TGCAGTGCTCAGACGGGGAATGGCTACACCTTC.

In the case of this clone: In the same sample, other DNA sequences code for this CDR3. This chain connects TRBV19 to TRBJ1-5; tentatively, D is TRBD1 (5 bases). The CDR3 has 16 residues. V was pared by 0 bases and J by 1 base, with 10 bases between. In germline, CDR1 is LNHDA, CDR2 SQIVND (reference sequence). CDR3 residues: CASSIEGRGSNQPQHF. In DNA form, the CDR3 reads TGTGCCAGTAGTATAGAGGGGCGGGGGAGCAATCAGCCCCAGCATTTT. The full variable domain, with the rest looked up from reference TRBV19 and TRBJ1-5, is DGGITQSPKYLFRKEGQNVTLSCEQNLNHDAMYWYRQDPGQGLRLIYYSQIVNDFQKGDIAEGYSVSREKKESFPLTVTSAQKNPTAFYLCASSIEGRGSNQPQHFGDGTRLSIL.

The rearrangement links TRBV18 to TRBJ1-1; TRBD1 agrees at 7 bases. The CDR3 runs 11 residues. Looked up from germline, CDR1 is KGHSH and CDR2 is LQKENI. V shed 3 bases, J shed 8 bases, and the junction held 0 bases outside the gene matches. The CDR3 coding sequence is TGTGCCAGCTCACCGGACAGGGAAGCTTTCTTT. As protein: CASSPDREAFF.